This section outlines one T cell receptor beta chain sequence together with its context. Its antigen is unknown. This sample stems from a study of cytomegalovirus exposure and HLA in healthy donors. Findings and limits, study-wide: Fewer N-insertions (relative to the approximately 700-donor mean) were reportedly seen in an Asian-associated ancestry cluster in a later analysis. Presence/absence results assume similar sequencing depth per donor, which may not hold. In a later analysis, compared with equally common non-associated chains, HLA-associated beta chains were more expanded. Many donors carried some public TCRs, although rarity characterized most TCR sequences.

Primers included in the PCR were 60 Vbeta and 13 Jbeta primers. Clones were sequenced by immunoSEQ multiplex PCR, and TCRdb holds only the in-frame ones, with some missing. The table includes 150,000 to 200,000 clones, roughly 87% detected once. With V trimmed by 3 bases and J by 1 base, 6 bases remained unmatched. There are 18 residues in the CDR3. CDR1 SGHTA and CDR2 FQGNSA come from the germline V gene. The rearrangement uses TRBV7-2 and TRBJ2-2; 12 bases line up with TRBD2. The clonotype originates from a boy younger than 10 in good health and CMV-seronegative. Input material: PBMCs. The CDR3 nucleotides read TGTGCCAGCAGCTTCTACGCACTAGCGGGGGGGAACACCGGGGAGCTGTTTTTT. Its translation is CASSFYALAGGNTGELFF.